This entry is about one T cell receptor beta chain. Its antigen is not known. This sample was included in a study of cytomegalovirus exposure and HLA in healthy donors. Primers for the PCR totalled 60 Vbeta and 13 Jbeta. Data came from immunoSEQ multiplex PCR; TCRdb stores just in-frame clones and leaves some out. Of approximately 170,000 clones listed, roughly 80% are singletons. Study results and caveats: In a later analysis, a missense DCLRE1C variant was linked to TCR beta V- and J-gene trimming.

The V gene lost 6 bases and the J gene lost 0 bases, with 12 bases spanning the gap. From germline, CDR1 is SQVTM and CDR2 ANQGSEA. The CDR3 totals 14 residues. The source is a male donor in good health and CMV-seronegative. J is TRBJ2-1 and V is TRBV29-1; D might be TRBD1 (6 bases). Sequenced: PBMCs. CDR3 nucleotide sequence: TGCAGCGTCTACAGGGATAACTCCTACAATGAGCAGTTCTTC. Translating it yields CSVYRDNSYNEQFF.